The 5 T cell receptor beta chains in this list originate from one sample, sequenced in a study of T cell changes during pregnancy in multiple sclerosis. TCRdb's copy holds only in-frame clones and misses some; the assay was immunoSEQ multiplex PCR. The sample carries about 68,000 clones, just over 90% recorded once. Sequenced here: peripheral blood, sampled in the third trimester of pregnancy. All receptors derive from a female donor with multiple sclerosis, enrolled in a pregnancy study.

The CDR3 is CASSLGRGGLMNTEAFF. The CDR3 nucleotides read TGTGCCAGCAGCTTGGGCCGGGGAGGTCTAATGAACACTGAAGCTTTCTTT. This chain uses TRBV7-9 with TRBJ1-1, with unresolved D. This CDR3 spans 17 amino acids. V lost 3 bases and J 0 bases, leaving 17 bases between the germline ends. Germline-derived CDR1 and CDR2 are SEHNR and FQNEAQ (reference sequence).

This chain joins TRBV5-6 and TRBJ2-2, with 10 bases fitting TRBD1. After removal of 0 bases from V and 3 bases from J, the junction contained 5 bases not matched to a gene. This CDR3 contains 17 residues. Germline V gene lookup returns CDR1 SGHDT and CDR2 YYEEEE. DNA of the CDR3: TGTGCCAGCAGCTTGGTTGGCGGGACAGGGGACACCGGGGAGCTGTTTTTT. Translation gives CASSLVGGTGDTGELFF. The full variable domain, in which reference TRBV5-6 and TRBJ2-2 provide the parts outside the CDR3, is DAGVTQSPTHLIKTRGQQVTLRCSPKSGHDTVSWYQQALGQGPQFIFQYYEEEERQRGNFPDRFSGHQFPNYSSELNVNALLLGDSALYLCASSLVGGTGDTGELFFGEGSRLTVL.

The chain uses TRBV6-5 and TRBJ2-3; 8 nucleotides agree with TRBD2. The germline V gene has CDR1 MNHEY and CDR2 SVGAGI. The CDR3 spans 16 residues. Trimming at V came to 0 bases and at J to 3 bases, leaving 5 bases not matched to a gene. This CDR3 reads CASSYSTGGGTDTQYF. In DNA form, the CDR3 reads TGTGCCAGCAGTTACTCGACGGGGGGGGGAACAGATACGCAGTATTTT.

The CDR3, as DNA: TGCGCCAGCAGCCAAGACGTACACCCCGAGGGTGCCAAAAACATTCAGTACTTC. Translating it yields CASSQDVHPEGAKNIQYF. This chain connects TRBV4-1 to TRBJ2-4; tentative D call: TRBD2 (5 bases). CDR1 is MGHRA, CDR2 YSYEKL, per germline. The CDR3 extends over 18 amino acids. Trimming took off 0 bases at V and 1 base at J, with 16 bases between the two ends.

This sequence joins TRBV13 and TRBJ2-1, with a possible D match to TRBD1 (6 bases). V lost 0 bases and J lost 4, with 13 bases in between. Per germline, CDR1 PRHDT and CDR2 FYEKMQ (reference sequence). This CDR3 contains 16 residues. CDR3 DNA: TGTGCCAGCAGCTTAGGACAGGGTTCAACGTACAATGAGCAGTTCTTC. Protein product: CASSLGQGSTYNEQFF. The full variable domain, rest sourced from reference TRBV13 and TRBJ2-1, is AAGVIQSPRHLIKEKRETATLKCYPIPRHDTVYWYQQGPGQDPQFLISFYEKMQSDKGSIPDRFSAQQFSDYHSELNMSSLELGDSALYFCASSLGQGSTYNEQFFGPGTRLTVL.